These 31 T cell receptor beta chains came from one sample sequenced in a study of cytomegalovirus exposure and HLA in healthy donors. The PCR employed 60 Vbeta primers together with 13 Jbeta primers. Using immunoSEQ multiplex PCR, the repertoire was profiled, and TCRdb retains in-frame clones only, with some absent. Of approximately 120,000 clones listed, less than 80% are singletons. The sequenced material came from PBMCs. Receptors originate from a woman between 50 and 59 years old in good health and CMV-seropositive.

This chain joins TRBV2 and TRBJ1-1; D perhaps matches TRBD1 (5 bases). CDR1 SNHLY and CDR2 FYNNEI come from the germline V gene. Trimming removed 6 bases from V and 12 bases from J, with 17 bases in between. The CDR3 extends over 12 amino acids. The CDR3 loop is CASRGASRFTFF. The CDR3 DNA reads TGTGCCAGCAGAGGGGCGTCCCGATTTACTTTCTTT.

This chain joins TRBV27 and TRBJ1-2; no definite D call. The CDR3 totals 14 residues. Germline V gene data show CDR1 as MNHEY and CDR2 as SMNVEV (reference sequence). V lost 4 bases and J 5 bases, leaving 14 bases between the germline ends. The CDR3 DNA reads TGTGCCAGCAGTTCTGTCGGGTCTGGTTATGGCTACACCTTC. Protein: CASSSVGSGYGYTF.

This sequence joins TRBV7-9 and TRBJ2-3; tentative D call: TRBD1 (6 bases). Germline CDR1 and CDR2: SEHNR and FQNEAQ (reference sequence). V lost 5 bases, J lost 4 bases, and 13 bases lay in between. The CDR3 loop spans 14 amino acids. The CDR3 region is CASSPMWGPDTQYF. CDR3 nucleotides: TGTGCCAGCAGCCCGATGTGGGGGCCAGATACGCAGTATTTT.

DNA for the CDR3: TGCAGTGCGCGACAGGGATACGAGCAGTACTTC. Its protein product is CSARQGYEQYF. The chain combines TRBV20-1 with TRBJ2-5; 7 bases are a match to TRBD1. The J call is doubtful: the DNA matches TRBJ2-7 better. CDR3 size: 11 residues. Per the germline V gene, CDR1 is DFQATT and CDR2 is SNEGSKA (reference sequence).

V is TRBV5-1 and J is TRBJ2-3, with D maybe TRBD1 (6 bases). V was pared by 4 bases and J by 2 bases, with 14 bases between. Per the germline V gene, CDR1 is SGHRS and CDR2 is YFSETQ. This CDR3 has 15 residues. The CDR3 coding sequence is TGCGCCAGCAGCGGATCCGGGACAACCACAGATACGCAGTATTTT. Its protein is CASSGSGTTTDTQYF.

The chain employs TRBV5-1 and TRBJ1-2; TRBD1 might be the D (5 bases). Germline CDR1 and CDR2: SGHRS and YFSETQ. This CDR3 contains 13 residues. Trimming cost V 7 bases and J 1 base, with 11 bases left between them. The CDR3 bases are TGCGCCAGCGCGGACAAACTTAACTATGGCTACACCTTC. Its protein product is CASADKLNYGYTF.

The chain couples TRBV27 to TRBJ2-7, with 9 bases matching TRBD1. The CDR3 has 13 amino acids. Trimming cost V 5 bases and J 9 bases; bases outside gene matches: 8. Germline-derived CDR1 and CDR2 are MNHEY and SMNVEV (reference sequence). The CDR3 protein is CASSPRQGQGQYF. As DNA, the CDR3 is TGTGCCAGCAGTCCCCGACAGGGACAGGGGCAGTACTTC.

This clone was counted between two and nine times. CDR3 sequence: CASTGDTEAFF. CDR3 sequence (DNA): TGTGCCAGTACAGGGGACACTGAAGCTTTCTTT. The chain joins TRBV19 to TRBJ1-1; perhaps TRBD1 as D (6 bases). CDR1 and CDR2 (germline): LNHDA, SQIVND (reference sequence). Deletions cut 7 bases from V and 3 bases from J, with 6 bases between. There are 11 residues in the CDR3.

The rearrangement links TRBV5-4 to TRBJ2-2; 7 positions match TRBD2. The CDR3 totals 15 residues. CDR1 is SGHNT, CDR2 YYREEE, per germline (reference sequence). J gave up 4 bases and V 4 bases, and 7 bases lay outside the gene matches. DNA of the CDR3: TGTGCCAGCAGCCGGGACTACAGTGGCACCGGGGAGCTGTTTTTT. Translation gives CASSRDYSGTGELFF.

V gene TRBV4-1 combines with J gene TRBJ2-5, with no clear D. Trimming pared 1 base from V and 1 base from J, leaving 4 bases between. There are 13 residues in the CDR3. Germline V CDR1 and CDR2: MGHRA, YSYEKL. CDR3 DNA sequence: TGCGCCAGCAGCCAAGTGGCCCAAGAGACCCAGTACTTC. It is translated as CASSQVAQETQYF.

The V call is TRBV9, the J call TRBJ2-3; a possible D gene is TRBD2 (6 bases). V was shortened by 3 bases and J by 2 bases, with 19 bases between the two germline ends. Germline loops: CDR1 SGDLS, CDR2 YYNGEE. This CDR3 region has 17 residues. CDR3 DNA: TGTGCCAGCAGCGATTTGGGGGACTCCAAATCCACAGATACGCAGTATTTT. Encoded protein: CASSDLGDSKSTDTQYF.

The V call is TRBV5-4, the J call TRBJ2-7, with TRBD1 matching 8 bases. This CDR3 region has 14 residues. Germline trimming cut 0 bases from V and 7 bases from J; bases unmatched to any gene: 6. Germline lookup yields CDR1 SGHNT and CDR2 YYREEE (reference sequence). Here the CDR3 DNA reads TGTGCCAGCAGCTTGGAACGCAGGGGGCGTGAGCAGTACTTC. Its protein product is CASSLERRGREQYF. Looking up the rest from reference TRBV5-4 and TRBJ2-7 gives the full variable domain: ETGVTQSPTHLIKTRGQQVTLRCSSQSGHNTVSWYQQALGQGPQFIFQYYREEENGRGNFPPRFSGLQFPNYSSELNVNALELDDSALYLCASSLERRGREQYFGPGTRLTVT.

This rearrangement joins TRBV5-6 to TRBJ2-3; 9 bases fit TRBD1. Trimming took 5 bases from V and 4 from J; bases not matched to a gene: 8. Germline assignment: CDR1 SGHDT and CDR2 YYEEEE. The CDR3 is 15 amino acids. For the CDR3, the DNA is TGTGCCAGCAGTTCCGGGACAGGGAACGCAGATACGCAGTATTTT. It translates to CASSSGTGNADTQYF.

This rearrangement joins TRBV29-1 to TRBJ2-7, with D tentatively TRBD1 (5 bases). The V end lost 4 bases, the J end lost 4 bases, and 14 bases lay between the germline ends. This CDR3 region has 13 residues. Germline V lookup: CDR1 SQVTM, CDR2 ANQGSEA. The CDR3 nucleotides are TGCAGCGTTGGGGGCGGACCCGGATACGAGCAGTACTTC. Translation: CSVGGGPGYEQYF.

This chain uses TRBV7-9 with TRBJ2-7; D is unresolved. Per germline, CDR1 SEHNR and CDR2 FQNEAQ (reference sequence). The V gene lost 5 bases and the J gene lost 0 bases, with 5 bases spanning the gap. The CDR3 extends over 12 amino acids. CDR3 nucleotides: TGTGCCAGCAGCCAGGTCTCCTACGAGCAGTACTTC. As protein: CASSQVSYEQYF.

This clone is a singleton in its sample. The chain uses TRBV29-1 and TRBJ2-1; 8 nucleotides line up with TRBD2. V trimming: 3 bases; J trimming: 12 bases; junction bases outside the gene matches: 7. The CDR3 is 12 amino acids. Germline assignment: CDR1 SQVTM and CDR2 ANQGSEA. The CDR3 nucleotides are TGCAGCGTTGAGCGGGAGGAGGGGGGGCAGTTCTTC. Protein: CSVEREEGGQFF.

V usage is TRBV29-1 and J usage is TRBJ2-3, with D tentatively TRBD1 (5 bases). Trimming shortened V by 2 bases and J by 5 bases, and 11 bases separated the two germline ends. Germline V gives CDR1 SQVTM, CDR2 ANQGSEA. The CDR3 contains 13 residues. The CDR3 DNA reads TGCAGCGTTGAAAAAGGGGTGGGAGATACGCAGTATTTT. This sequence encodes CSVEKGVGDTQYF.

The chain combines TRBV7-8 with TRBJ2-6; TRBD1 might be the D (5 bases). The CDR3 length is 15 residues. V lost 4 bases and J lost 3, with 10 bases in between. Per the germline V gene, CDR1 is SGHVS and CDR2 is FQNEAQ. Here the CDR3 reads CASSSGAFGANVLTF. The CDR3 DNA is TGTGCCAGCAGCTCTGGGGCGTTTGGGGCCAACGTCCTGACTTTC.

As DNA, the CDR3 is TGTGCCAGCAGCCCCTGGGCAACACCGACCGGGGAGCTGTTTTTT. Amino acid sequence: CASSPWATPTGELFF. The chain uses TRBV14 and TRBJ2-2; D is ambiguous. From germline, CDR1 is SGHDN and CDR2 FVKESK. V was clipped by 4 bases and J by 5 bases, with 14 bases between them. This CDR3 region has 15 residues.

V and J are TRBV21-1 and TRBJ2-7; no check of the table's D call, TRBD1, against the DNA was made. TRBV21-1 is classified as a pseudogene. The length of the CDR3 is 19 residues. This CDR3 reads CASSNRTLPGGSRLGEQYF. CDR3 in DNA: TGTGCCAGCAGCAATCGTACGCTTCCAGGGGGAAGCCGTCTAGGGGAGCAGTACTTC.

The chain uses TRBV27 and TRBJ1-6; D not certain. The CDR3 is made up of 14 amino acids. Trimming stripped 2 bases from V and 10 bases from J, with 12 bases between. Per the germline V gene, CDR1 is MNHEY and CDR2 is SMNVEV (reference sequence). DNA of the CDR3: TGTGCCAGCAGTTTACAGCTGAGAGGGTCACCCCTCCACTTT. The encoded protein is CASSLQLRGSPLHF.

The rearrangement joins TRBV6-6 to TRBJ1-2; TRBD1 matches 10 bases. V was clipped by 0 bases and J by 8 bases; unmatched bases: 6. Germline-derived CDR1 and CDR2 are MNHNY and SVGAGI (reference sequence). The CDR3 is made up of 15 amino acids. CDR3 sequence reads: CASSYSGTGVGGYTF. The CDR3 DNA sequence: TGTGCCAGCAGTTACTCCGGGACAGGGGTGGGCGGCTACACCTTC.

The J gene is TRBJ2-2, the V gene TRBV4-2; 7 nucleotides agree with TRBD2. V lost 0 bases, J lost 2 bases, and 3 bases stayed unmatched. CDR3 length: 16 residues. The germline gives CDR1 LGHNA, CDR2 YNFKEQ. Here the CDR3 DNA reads TGTGCCAGCAGCCAAGAGTCTAGCGGAAACACCGGGGAGCTGTTTTTT. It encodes CASSQESSGNTGELFF.

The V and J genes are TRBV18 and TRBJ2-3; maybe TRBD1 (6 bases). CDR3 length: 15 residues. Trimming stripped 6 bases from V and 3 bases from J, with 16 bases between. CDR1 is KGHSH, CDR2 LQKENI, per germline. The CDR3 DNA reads TGTGCCAGCTCTCGCCGGGACACCGCTACAGATACGCAGTATTTT. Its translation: CASSRRDTATDTQYF.

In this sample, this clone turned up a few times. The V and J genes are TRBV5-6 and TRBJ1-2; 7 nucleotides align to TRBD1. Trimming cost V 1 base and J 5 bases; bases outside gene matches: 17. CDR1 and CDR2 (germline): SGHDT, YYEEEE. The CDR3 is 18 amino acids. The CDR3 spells CASSLYHGNRGGLYGYTF. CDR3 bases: TGTGCCAGCAGCTTGTACCATGGGAACAGGGGTGGTTTGTATGGCTACACCTTC. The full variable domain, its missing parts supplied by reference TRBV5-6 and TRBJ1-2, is DAGVTQSPTHLIKTRGQQVTLRCSPKSGHDTVSWYQQALGQGPQFIFQYYEEEERQRGNFPDRFSGHQFPNYSSELNVNALLLGDSALYLCASSLYHGNRGGLYGYTFGSGTRLTVV.

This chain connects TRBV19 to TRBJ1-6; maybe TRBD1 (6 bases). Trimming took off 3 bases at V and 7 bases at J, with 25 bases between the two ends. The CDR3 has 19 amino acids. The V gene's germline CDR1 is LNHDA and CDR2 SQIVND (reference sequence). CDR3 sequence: CASSMSRTGRRGGNSPLHF. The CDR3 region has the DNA TGTGCCAGTAGTATGAGTCGAACAGGGCGTAGGGGAGGGAATTCACCCCTCCACTTT.

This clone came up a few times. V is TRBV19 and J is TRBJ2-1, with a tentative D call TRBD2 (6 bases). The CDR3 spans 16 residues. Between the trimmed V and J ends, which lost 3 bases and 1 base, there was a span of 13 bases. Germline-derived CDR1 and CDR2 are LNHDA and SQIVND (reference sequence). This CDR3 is CASSMGSGGSYNEQFF. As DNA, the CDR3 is TGTGCCAGTAGTATGGGGAGTGGGGGGTCCTACAATGAGCAGTTCTTC.

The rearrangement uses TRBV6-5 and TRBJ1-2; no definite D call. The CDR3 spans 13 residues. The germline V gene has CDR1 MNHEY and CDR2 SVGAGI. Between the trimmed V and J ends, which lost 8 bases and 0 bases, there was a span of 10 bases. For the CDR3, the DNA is TGTGCCAGCCGGCGGGGAACTAACTATGGCTACACCTTC. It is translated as CASRRGTNYGYTF.

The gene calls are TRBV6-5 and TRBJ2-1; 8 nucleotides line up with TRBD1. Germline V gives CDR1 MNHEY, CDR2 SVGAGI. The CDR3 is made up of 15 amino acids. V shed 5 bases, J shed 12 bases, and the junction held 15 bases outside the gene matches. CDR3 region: CASSPAPGQGKGQFF. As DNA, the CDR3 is TGTGCCAGCAGTCCAGCCCCAGGACAGGGAAAAGGGCAGTTCTTC.

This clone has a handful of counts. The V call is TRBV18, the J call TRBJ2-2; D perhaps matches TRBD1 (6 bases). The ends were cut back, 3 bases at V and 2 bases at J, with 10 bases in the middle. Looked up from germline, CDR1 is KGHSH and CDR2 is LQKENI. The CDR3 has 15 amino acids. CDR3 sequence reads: CASSPLGTNTGELFF. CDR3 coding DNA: TGTGCCAGCTCACCGTTAGGGACAAACACCGGGGAGCTGTTTTTT.

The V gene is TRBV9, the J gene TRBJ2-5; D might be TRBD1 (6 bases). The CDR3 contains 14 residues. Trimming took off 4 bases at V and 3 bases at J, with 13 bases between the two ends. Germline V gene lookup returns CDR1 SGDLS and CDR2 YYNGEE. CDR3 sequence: CASSPMDREETQYF. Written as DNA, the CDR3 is TGTGCCAGCAGCCCGATGGACAGAGAAGAGACCCAGTACTTC.